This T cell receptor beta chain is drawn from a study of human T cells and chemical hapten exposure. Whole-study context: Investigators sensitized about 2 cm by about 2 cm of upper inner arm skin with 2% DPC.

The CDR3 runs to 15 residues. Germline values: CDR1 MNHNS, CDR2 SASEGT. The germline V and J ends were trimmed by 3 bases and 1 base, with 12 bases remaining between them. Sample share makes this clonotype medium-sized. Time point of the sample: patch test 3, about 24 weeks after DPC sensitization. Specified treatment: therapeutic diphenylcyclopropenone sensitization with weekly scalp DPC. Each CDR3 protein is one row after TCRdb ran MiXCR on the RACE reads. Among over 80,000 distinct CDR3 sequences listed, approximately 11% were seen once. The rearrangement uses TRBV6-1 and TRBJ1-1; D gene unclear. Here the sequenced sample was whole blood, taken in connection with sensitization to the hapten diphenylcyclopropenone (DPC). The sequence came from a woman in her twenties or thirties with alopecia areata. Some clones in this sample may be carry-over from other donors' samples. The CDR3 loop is CASSESLDQNTEAFF. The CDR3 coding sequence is TGTGCCAGCAGTGAGTCCTTAGATCAGAACACTGAAGCTTTCTTT.